The 27 T cell receptor beta chains below were found in one sample sequenced in a study of glioma-infiltrating T cells after dendritic cell vaccination. Time point here: after dendritic cell vaccination, including at tumor progression/relapse. The method was immunoSEQ multiplex PCR; TCRdb's version includes in-frame clones alone and lacks a portion of them. Here the sample spans about 65,000 clones, 86% being singletons. The sequencing used blood, collected after dendritic cell vaccination. All receptors come from a human donor with glioblastoma.

This clone occurred once. The CDR3 region is CASSIGGGPGVGNQPQHF. The CDR3, as DNA: TGTGCCAGTAGTATAGGAGGGGGACCGGGTGTGGGCAATCAGCCCCAGCATTTT. This chain uses TRBV19 with TRBJ1-5, with D maybe TRBD1 (6 bases). Trimming left V 1 base short and J 2 bases short, with 18 bases between. CDR1 and CDR2 from the germline V gene are LNHDA and SQIVND (reference sequence). The CDR3 has 18 residues.

The table lists this clone with a few counts. This chain links TRBV18 with TRBJ1-2, with a tentative D call TRBD1 (5 bases). CDR1 and CDR2 from the germline V gene are KGHSH and LQKENI. The CDR3 contains 14 residues. V lost 6 bases to trimming and J lost 4 bases, with 15 bases between them. The CDR3 loop reads CASSPSGGAYGYTF. The CDR3 nucleotides are TGTGCCAGCTCGCCTTCTGGAGGGGCCTATGGCTACACCTTC.

The chain joins TRBV18 to TRBJ1-1; 10 bases align to TRBD1. With 2 bases clipped from V and 3 bases from J, the junction kept 3 bases outside the gene matches. This CDR3 comprises 15 residues. Germline V gives CDR1 KGHSH, CDR2 LQKENI. Here the CDR3 reads CASSPDRGPDTEAFF. CDR3 DNA: TGTGCCAGCTCACCAGACAGGGGGCCTGACACTGAAGCTTTCTTT.

This clone is a singleton in its sample. V gene TRBV7-9 combines with J gene TRBJ2-5; D is unresolved. Trimming shortened V by 6 bases and J by 5 bases, and 7 bases separated the two germline ends. The CDR3 is 11 residues long. CDR1 SEHNR and CDR2 FQNEAQ come from the germline V gene (reference sequence). The CDR3 region has the DNA TGTGCCAGCAGGAAAACTGAGACCCAGTACTTC. Residues: CASRKTETQYF.

The CDR3 region has the DNA TGCAGCGGGTATGACAGGCAAGCCGACGAGCAGTACTTC. This codes for CSGYDRQADEQYF. The chain carries TRBV29-1 and TRBJ2-5; maybe TRBD1 (6 bases). The J call is doubtful: the DNA matches TRBJ2-7 better. CDR1 and CDR2 (germline): SQVTM, ANQGSEA. The CDR3 totals 13 residues.

V and J are TRBV5-1 and TRBJ2-2; D call uncertain. Germline V gene data show CDR1 as SGHRS and CDR2 as YFSETQ. The CDR3 sequence is 13 residues long. V lost 0 bases and J lost 3, with 3 bases in between. The CDR3 is CASSLADTGELFF. CDR3 sequence (DNA): TGCGCCAGCAGCTTGGCCGACACCGGGGAGCTGTTTTTT.

The chain links TRBV5-4 to TRBJ1-1, with 7 nucleotides matching TRBD1. Germline V CDR1 and CDR2: SGHNT, YYREEE (reference sequence). The CDR3 has 15 residues. Trimming removed 4 bases from V and 1 base from J; junction bases left unmatched: 7. For the CDR3, the DNA is TGTGCCAGCAGCCCTTCCCGACAGGGGAACACTGAAGCTTTCTTT. Protein sequence: CASSPSRQGNTEAFF.

This chain joins TRBV19 and TRBJ1-3; 9 bases align to TRBD1. Germline values: CDR1 LNHDA, CDR2 SQIVND (reference sequence). This CDR3 spans 16 amino acids. The V and J ends lost 7 bases and 4 bases, in that order; junction bases with no gene match: 11. The CDR3: CASTIGTGSYGNTIYF. The CDR3 nucleotides read TGTGCCAGTACAATCGGGACAGGGTCGTACGGAAACACCATATATTTT. The variable domain in full, completed from reference TRBV19 and TRBJ1-3, reads DGGITQSPKYLFRKEGQNVTLSCEQNLNHDAMYWYRQDPGQGLRLIYYSQIVNDFQKGDIAEGYSVSREKKESFPLTVTSAQKNPTAFYLCASTIGTGSYGNTIYFGEGSWLTVV.

This clone was recorded once. The chain recombines TRBV19 with TRBJ2-1, with D tentatively TRBD2 (6 bases). CDR3 length equals 14 residues. CDR1 is LNHDA, CDR2 SQIVND, per germline (reference sequence). V was trimmed by 6 bases and J by 10 bases, leaving 19 bases between them. CDR3 sequence: CASSPSGGWREQFF. CDR3 DNA sequence: TGTGCCAGTAGCCCCAGCGGAGGGTGGCGGGAGCAGTTCTTC.

The chain's CDR3 is CASSSRSTYEQYF. CDR3 sequence (DNA): TGTGCCAGCAGTTCCAGATCGACCTACGAGCAGTACTTC. The rearrangement links TRBV6-1 to TRBJ2-7, with D unclear. Germline V gene lookup returns CDR1 MNHNS and CDR2 SASEGT. The V and J ends lost 5 bases and 2 bases respectively, with 10 bases between them. This CDR3 has 13 amino acids.

The chain has TRBV6-5 and TRBJ2-7, with TRBD2 identical over 8 bases. The J segment lost 4 bases and the V segment lost 5 bases, leaving 10 bases of the junction unmatched. This CDR3 contains 15 residues. Germline-derived CDR1 and CDR2 are MNHEY and SVGAGI. The CDR3 reads CASSPPGTRQYEQYF. As DNA, the CDR3 is TGTGCCAGCAGTCCACCCGGGACTAGACAATACGAGCAGTACTTC.

This clone was seen a handful of times. V and J are TRBV2 and TRBJ2-3; TRBD1 agrees at 9 bases. This CDR3 spans 15 amino acids. Trimming took 3 bases from V and 5 from J; bases not matched to a gene: 6. The germline gives CDR1 SNHLY, CDR2 FYNNEI. CDR3 DNA: TGTGCCAGCAGTGAGGGGACAGGGCAGATAGATACGCAGTATTTT. This codes for CASSEGTGQIDTQYF. Full variable domain (outside the CDR3, taken from reference TRBV2 and TRBJ2-3): EPEVTQTPSHQVTQMGQEVILRCVPISNHLYFYWYRQILGQKVEFLVSFYNNEISEKSEIFDDQFSVERPDGSNFTLKIRSTKLEDSAMYFCASSEGTGQIDTQYFGPGTRLTVL.

The rearrangement links TRBV7-2 to TRBJ2-5; 9 bases are shared with TRBD1. Germline assignment: CDR1 SGHTA and CDR2 FQGNSA. The ends lost 5 bases at V and 5 bases at J; junction bases unmatched: 6. The length of the CDR3 is 14 residues. CDR3 residues: CASSPDRGGETQYF. The DNA of the CDR3 is TGTGCCAGCAGCCCCGACAGGGGGGGCGAGACCCAGTACTTC. The full variable domain, its missing parts supplied by reference TRBV7-2 and TRBJ2-5, is GAGVSQSPSNKVTEKGKDVELRCDPISGHTALYWYRQSLGQGLEFLIYFQGNSAPDKSGLPSDRFSAERTGGSVSTLTIQRTQQEDSAVYLCASSPDRGGETQYFGPGTRLLVL.

The chain couples TRBV6-5 to TRBJ1-2; 8 positions match TRBD1. The CDR3 is 15 amino acids. The V gene's germline CDR1 is MNHEY and CDR2 SVGAGI. The ends lost 6 bases at V and 4 bases at J; junction bases unmatched: 10. CDR3 DNA sequence: TGTGCCAGCAGCCCTGGGCAGGGGGCGGGCTATGGCTACACCTTC. This translates into CASSPGQGAGYGYTF.

The J gene is TRBJ2-7, the V gene TRBV6-6, with TRBD1 as a possible D gene (5 bases). The CDR3 spans 12 residues. Trimming shortened V by 10 bases and J by 0 bases, and 10 bases separated the two germline ends. Germline CDR1 MNHNY, CDR2 SVGAGI (reference sequence). In DNA form, the CDR3 reads TGTGCCACCAGGGTCTACTCCTACGAGCAGTACTTC. Translation: CATRVYSYEQYF.

This chain links TRBV23-1 with TRBJ2-7, with 8 bases fitting TRBD2. TRBV23-1 is known as an ORF, though its function is uncertain. The CDR3 covers 14 residues. Trimming at V came to 2 bases and at J to 3 bases, leaving 3 bases not matched to a gene. In DNA, the CDR3 is TGCGCCAGCAGTCAAGCCGCGGGAGGCTACGAGCAGTACTTC. It specifies CASSQAAGGYEQYF.

This clone occurred once. V is TRBV6-1 and J is TRBJ2-1, with 7 positions matching TRBD1. The CDR3 spans 15 residues. V lost 6 bases, J lost 2 bases, and 7 bases stayed unmatched. Germline CDR1 reads MNHNS; CDR2 reads SASEGT. The CDR3 bases are TGTGCCAGCAGGAAAGACAGGGTAACCTACAATGAGCAGTTCTTC. Its protein product is CASRKDRVTYNEQFF.

This clone was detected once. This chain joins TRBV12-5 and TRBJ1-4; 7 bases agree with TRBD1. The CDR3 is made up of 17 amino acids. V gave up 5 bases and J gave up 3 bases; unmatched junction bases: 12. Germline CDR1 is LGHNT and CDR2 is FRNRAP. As DNA, the CDR3 is TGTGCTAGTGGTCGCTCGACAGGGCCTAGTCCTAATGAAAAACTGTTTTTT. The encoded protein is CASGRSTGPSPNEKLFF.

The V call is TRBV5-1, the J call TRBJ2-7; 11 bases align to TRBD1. Germline trimming cut 2 bases from V and 1 base from J; bases unmatched to any gene: 5. Per the germline V gene, CDR1 is SGHRS and CDR2 is YFSETQ. The CDR3 has 16 amino acids. The CDR3 coding sequence is TGCGCCAGCAGCTTAGGACAGGGGGCGGATTCCTACGAGCAGTACTTC. It specifies CASSLGQGADSYEQYF.

The chain carries TRBV13 and TRBJ2-4; TRBD2 matches at 11 bases. Unmatched junction bases numbered 8, after V lost 2 bases and J lost 2 bases. Germline CDR1 is PRHDT and CDR2 is FYEKMQ (reference sequence). This CDR3 contains 18 residues. CDR3 coding DNA: TGTGCCAGCAGCTTATCGCCGTCTAGCGGGGGGACCAAAAACATTCAGTACTTC. As protein: CASSLSPSSGGTKNIQYF.

This sequence joins TRBV30 and TRBJ1-2; unclear D gene. Germline V CDR1 and CDR2: GTSNPN, SVGIG (reference sequence). This CDR3 is built from 13 residues. The ends were cut back, 1 base at V and 6 bases at J, with 12 bases in the middle. The CDR3 coding sequence is TGTGCCTGGAGTGGATGGCAGAATGATGGCTACACCTTC. This gives the protein CAWSGWQNDGYTF. The entire variable domain, with the rest obtained from reference TRBV30 and TRBJ1-2, is as follows: SQTIHQWPATLVQPVGSPLSLECTVEGTSNPNLYWYRQAAGRGLQLLFYSVGIGQISSEVPQNLSASRPQDRQFILSSKKLLLSDSGFYLCAWSGWQNDGYTFGSGTRLTVV.

This sequence joins TRBV6-1 and TRBJ2-7, with 9 bases aligning to TRBD1. The CDR3 covers 16 residues. The germline V gene encodes CDR1 MNHNS and CDR2 SASEGT. With 0 bases clipped from V and 1 base from J, the junction kept 4 bases outside the gene matches. In DNA form, the CDR3 reads TGTGCCAGCAGTGAAGCGTGGGGACAGGGATCCTACGAGCAGTACTTC. Translating it yields CASSEAWGQGSYEQYF.

The chain carries TRBV7-2 and TRBJ2-7, with 11 positions matching TRBD2. CDR1 SGHTA and CDR2 FQGNSA come from the germline V gene. The CDR3 spans 15 residues. V dropped 5 bases and J dropped 4; count of bases not matched to a gene: 7. CDR3 nucleotides: TGTGCCAGCAGCCCGAAGAGACTAGCGGGATACGAGCAGTACTTC. This encodes CASSPKRLAGYEQYF. Full variable domain (rest looked up from reference TRBV7-2 and TRBJ2-7): GAGVSQSPSNKVTEKGKDVELRCDPISGHTALYWYRQSLGQGLEFLIYFQGNSAPDKSGLPSDRFSAERTGGSVSTLTIQRTQQEDSAVYLCASSPKRLAGYEQYFGPGTRLTVT.

The V and J genes are TRBV30 and TRBJ1-4, with TRBD1 as a possible D gene (5 bases). The CDR3 runs 16 residues. The germline V and J ends were trimmed by 5 bases and 6 bases, with 22 bases remaining between them. Looked up from germline, CDR1 is GTSNPN and CDR2 is SVGIG (reference sequence). CDR3 DNA sequence: TGTGCCTGGCGGGCGTCGGGGCGGGGCGGTCATGAAAAACTGTTTTTT. Its translation: CAWRASGRGGHEKLFF.

The rearrangement links TRBV5-4 to TRBJ1-2; D gene uncertain. Trimming cost V 0 bases and J 5 bases, with 17 bases left between them. Per the germline V gene, CDR1 is SGHNT and CDR2 is YYREEE (reference sequence). CDR3 length equals 16 residues. The CDR3 bases are TGTGCCAGCAGCTTGGGGGTGGGCAGACTAATTTATGGCTACACCTTC. Translating it yields CASSLGVGRLIYGYTF.

V usage is TRBV15 and J usage is TRBJ1-5; D gene ambiguous. V shed 0 bases and J shed 7 bases, with 4 bases lying between them. This CDR3 has 12 amino acids. Germline CDR1 LNHNV, CDR2 YYDKDF (reference sequence). CDR3 sequence: CATSRDRQPQHF. The CDR3 DNA reads as TGTGCCACCAGCAGAGATCGGCAGCCCCAGCATTTT.

This chain uses TRBV12-5 with TRBJ2-1, with 7 bases that match TRBD1. Per germline, CDR1 LGHNT and CDR2 FRNRAP. J gave up 8 bases and V 4 bases, and 8 bases lay outside the gene matches. The CDR3 runs 14 residues. This CDR3 is CASGSATGNHEQFF. Here the CDR3 DNA reads TGTGCTAGTGGTTCAGCGACAGGGAACCATGAGCAGTTCTTC. The variable domain in full, completed from reference TRBV12-5 and TRBJ2-1, reads DARVTQTPRHKVTEMGQEVTMRCQPILGHNTVFWYRQTMMQGLELLAYFRNRAPLDDSGMPKDRFSAEMPDATLATLKIQPSEPRDSAVYFCASGSATGNHEQFFGPGTRLTVL.